The rows below give T cell receptor beta chains drawn from one sample of a study of T-cell memory formation after mild COVID-19. MiXCR, applied by TCRdb to the 5' RACE reads, yields one record per CDR3 protein. Here the sample spans under 350,000 distinct CDR3 sequences, around 15% being singletons. The sample consisted of PBMCs or a T cell subset sorted from them (not recorded which). The receptors come from a man aged 18 to 35 who had mild COVID-19 (a few samples of this study predate the infection). Cell type and time point are not known. Both conserved end residues are part of each CDR3. A D gene is named only where the DNA matches it firmly. Clone size is stated in some rows and not others, as once, few, many or a class when expanded.

TRBJ2-2	.	.	TRBV18	CASSPGVNTGELFF	TGTGCCAGCTCACCAGGCGTGAACACCGGGGAGCTGTTTTTT
TRBJ2-2	.	.	TRBV9	CASSVGGGTGELFF	TGTGCCAGCAGCGTAGGAGGAGGTACCGGGGAGCTGTTTTTT
TRBJ1-5	.	many	TRBV7-9	CASSLLGADQPQHF	TGTGCCAGCAGCTTATTGGGGGCTGATCAGCCCCAGCATTTT
TRBJ1-2	TRBD1	few	TRBV27	CASKPTGGAYGYTF	TGTGCCAGCAAACCGACAGGGGGGGCCTATGGCTACACCTTC
TRBJ1-1	.	.	TRBV5-8	CASNPGFTHTEAFF	TGTGCCAGCAACCCGGGGTTTACGCACACTGAAGCTTTCTTT
TRBJ1-6	TRBD1	.	TRBV6-5	CASSYSWTGGYNSPLHF	TGTGCCAGCAGTTACTCGTGGACAGGGGGCTATAATTCACCCCTCCACTTT
TRBJ2-7	.	.	TRBV21-1	CASSMSGQADSYEQYF	TGTGCCAGCAGTATGTCGGGGCAGGCCGACTCCTACGAGCAGTACTTC
TRBJ1-6	.	.	TRBV11-2	CASSPRQRDNSPLHF	TGTGCCAGCAGCCCGCGACAGAGAGATAATTCACCCCTCCACTTT
TRBJ2-3	TRBD2	few	TRBV10-3	CAISEPKLAGGPDTQYF	TGTGCCATCAGTGAGCCCAAACTAGCGGGGGGTCCAGATACGCAGTATTTT
TRBJ2-7	TRBD1	few	TRBV7-9	CASSPGQGALPSDEQYF	TGTGCCAGCAGCCCGGGACAGGGGGCGCTTCCATCGGACGAGCAGTACTTC
TRBJ2-3	.	.	TRBV5-1	CASSLGGGYTDTQYF	TGCGCCAGCAGCTTGGGAGGCGGGTACACAGATACGCAGTATTTT
TRBJ2-5	.	few	TRBV29-1	CSVEGRAGQETQYF	TGCAGCGTTGAGGGGCGGGCGGGCCAAGAGACCCAGTACTTC
TRBJ1-1	.	few	TRBV6-2/TRBV6-3	CASSSRAEAFF	TGTGCCAGCAGTTCCCGGGCCGAAGCTTTCTTT
TRBJ1-2	.	few	TRBV4-3	CASSQGKTGGYGYTF	TGCGCCAGCAGCCAGGGGAAGACAGGAGGCTATGGCTACACCTTC
TRBJ2-3	.	few	TRBV4-2	CASSQERARGTDTQYF	TGTGCCAGCAGCCAAGAGAGGGCGAGGGGCACAGATACGCAGTATTTT
TRBJ1-5	.	few	TRBV18	CASSPSGPQSQPQHF	TGTGCCAGCTCACCAAGTGGACCCCAAAGCCAGCCCCAGCATTTT
TRBJ2-1	TRBD1	.	TRBV5-1	CASSTDRDEQFF	TGCGCCAGCAGTACCGACAGGGATGAGCAGTTCTTC
TRBJ1-2	TRBD1	few	TRBV12-3/TRBV12-4	CASSRPTGGTGYGYTF	TGTGCCAGCAGCCGTCCCACAGGGGGAACTGGCTATGGCTACACCTTC
TRBJ2-3	.	.	TRBV28	CASSSNLITDTQYF	TGTGCCAGCAGTTCAAACTTAATCACAGATACGCAGTATTTT
TRBJ1-1	.	.	TRBV6-2/TRBV6-3	CARSLGPAFF	TGTGCCAGATCGTTGGGCCCGGCTTTCTTT
TRBJ2-5	.	few	TRBV5-1	CASSLDSTSSETQYF	TGCGCCAGCAGCTTGGATAGCACATCGAGCGAGACCCAGTACTTC
TRBJ1-1	.	.	TRBV20-1	CSAPGVGGTEAFF	TGCAGTGCCCCCGGTGTAGGGGGCACTGAAGCTTTCTTT
TRBJ1-2	.	.	TRBV20-1	CSARNLGPGVNYGYTF	TGCAGTGCTAGGAATTTAGGCCCAGGGGTTAACTATGGCTACACCTTC
TRBJ2-3	.	.	TRBV19	CASSEDRRTDTQYF	TGTGCCAGTAGTGAAGACAGACGCACAGATACGCAGTATTTT
TRBJ1-4	TRBD1	few	TRBV12-3/TRBV12-4	CASSLGTVFEKLFF	TGTGCCAGCAGTCTCGGGACAGTTTTTGAAAAACTGTTTTTT
TRBJ2-3	.	many	TRBV27	CASSPANSDTQYF	TGTGCCAGCAGTCCCGCTAACTCCGATACGCAGTATTTT
TRBJ2-3	.	many	TRBV5-1	CASSRVPVADTQYF	TGCGCCAGCAGCAGAGTCCCCGTTGCAGATACGCAGTATTTT
TRBJ1-1	.	.	TRBV24-1	CATSTRDLSSEAFF	TGTGCCACCAGTACCCGGGACTTATCGTCCGAAGCTTTCTTT
TRBJ1-2	TRBD1	.	TRBV11-3	CASSFAQGGYGYTF	TGTGCCAGCAGCTTTGCACAGGGGGGCTATGGCTACACCTTC
TRBJ1-2	.	few	TRBV5-1	CASSVVWPGQNGYTF	TGCGCCAGCAGCGTGGTTTGGCCAGGACAGAATGGCTACACCTTC
TRBJ2-3	.	.	TRBV7-2	CASSNYQGTDTQYF	TGTGCCAGCAGCAACTACCAAGGAACAGATACGCAGTATTTT
TRBJ2-3	.	few	TRBV10-3	CAISESGTDTQYF	TGTGCCATCAGTGAGTCTGGCACAGATACGCAGTATTTT